The rows below give T cell receptor beta chains drawn from one sample of a study of T-cell memory formation after mild COVID-19. MiXCR, run by TCRdb on the 5' RACE reads, gives a single entry per CDR3 protein. The sample lists some 210,000 distinct CDR3 sequences; 10% to 13% were seen once. The specimen was PBMCs or a T cell subset sorted from them (not recorded which). The receptor set was obtained from a man aged 18 to 30 who had mild COVID-19 (a few samples of this study predate the infection). Cell type and time point are not known. CDR3s include the opening cysteine and the closing phenylalanine or tryptophan. The order of the fields is D gene, clone size, J gene, V gene, CDR3 DNA, CDR3 protein. The D gene is left open where the match is weak. Size tells how often a clone was seen (once, few, many) or the class of an expanded clone, and some rows leave it out.

D: -
size: -
J: TRBJ2-7
V: TRBV6-5
DNA: TGTGCCAGCAGCTCCGTGGGCGGATACTACGAGCAGTACTTC
CDR3: CASSSVGGYYEQYF

D: TRBD1
size: few
J: TRBJ2-5
V: TRBV15
DNA: TGTGCCACCAGCAGAGATGGGACAGGGGCCCAAGAGACCCAGTACTTC
CDR3: CATSRDGTGAQETQYF

D: TRBD1
size: -
J: TRBJ1-6
V: TRBV3-1
DNA: TGTGCCTCCAGCGGTGGGGGACAGGGTCATTGGGTTGGTTCACCCCTCCACTTT
CDR3: CASSGGGQGHWVGSPLHF

D: -
size: -
J: TRBJ1-5
V: TRBV20-1
DNA: TGCAGTGCTAGTTATGGTTATAGCAATCAGCCCCAGCATTTT
CDR3: CSASYGYSNQPQHF

D: -
size: -
J: TRBJ1-1
V: TRBV5-1
DNA: TGCGCCAGCAGCCAGGAGGCAGGAGAAGCTTTCTTT
CDR3: CASSQEAGEAFF

D: -
size: -
J: TRBJ1-6
V: TRBV9
DNA: TGTGCCAGCAGCGTATCCGACAGCCTCCATTCACCCCTCCACTTT
CDR3: CASSVSDSLHSPLHF

D: -
size: -
J: TRBJ1-1
V: TRBV5-1
DNA: TGCGCCAGCAGCGGAGGGAGCATGAACACTGAAGCTTTCTTT
CDR3: CASSGGSMNTEAFF

D: -
size: few
J: TRBJ2-5
V: TRBV6-2/TRBV6-3
DNA: TGTGCCAGCAGAAAGTCGACTACCCAAGAGACCCAGTACTTC
CDR3: CASRKSTTQETQYF

D: -
size: -
J: TRBJ2-2
V: TRBV18
DNA: TGTGCCAGCTCCCCTTTTGACCCCATGAACACCGGGGAGCTGTTTTTT
CDR3: CASSPFDPMNTGELFF

D: -
size: few
J: TRBJ2-1
V: TRBV4-2
DNA: TGTGCCAGCAGCCCCGAGACTAGGAGCCTCAACTTC
CDR3: CASSPETRSLNF

D: -
size: -
J: TRBJ2-5
V: TRBV5-6
DNA: TGTGCCAGCAGCGCGGTCAAGGCATGGTCCTGGGAGGAGACCCAGTACTTC
CDR3: CASSAVKAWSWEETQYF

D: -
size: few
J: TRBJ2-7
V: TRBV14
DNA: TGTGCCAGCAGCCAAGGCTGGCCCGAGGAGCAGGAGCAGTACTTC
CDR3: CASSQGWPEEQEQYF

D: -
size: many
J: TRBJ1-2
V: TRBV4-1
DNA: TGCGCCAGCAGCCAAACGGACTATGGCTACACCTTC
CDR3: CASSQTDYGYTF

D: -
size: few
J: TRBJ2-5
V: TRBV6-2/TRBV6-3
DNA: TGTGCCAGCAGTTACGGGAAGGAGACCCAGTACTTC
CDR3: CASSYGKETQYF

D: TRBD1
size: -
J: TRBJ1-5
V: TRBV20-1
DNA: TGCAGTGCTAAACAGGGGCTTAGCAATCAGCCCCAGCATTTT
CDR3: CSAKQGLSNQPQHF

D: -
size: -
J: TRBJ1-4
V: TRBV7-2
DNA: TGTGCCAGCAGCTTAGTAGTAGAAGAAAAACTGTTTTTT
CDR3: CASSLVVEEKLFF

D: TRBD1
size: -
J: TRBJ2-5
V: TRBV7-9
DNA: TGTGCCAGCAGCATTGGACAGGGAGGTGAGACCCAGTACTTC
CDR3: CASSIGQGGETQYF

D: TRBD1
size: few
J: TRBJ1-4
V: TRBV6-2/TRBV6-3
DNA: TGTGCCAGCAGTCCCGACAGGGGCTATGCCTCGGAAAAACTGTTTTTT
CDR3: CASSPDRGYASEKLFF

D: -
size: -
J: TRBJ2-7
V: TRBV4-1
DNA: TGCGCCAGCAGCCCGACAGGGACTCGCTATGAGCAGTACTTC
CDR3: CASSPTGTRYEQYF

D: -
size: few
J: TRBJ2-3
V: TRBV27
DNA: TGTGCCAGCAGTATACGACTAAGCGAGGCAGATACGCAGTATTTT
CDR3: CASSIRLSEADTQYF

D: -
size: few
J: TRBJ2-3
V: TRBV6-5
DNA: TGTGCCAGCAAGTTTAGGGGGGGCCCCACAGATACGCAGTATTTT
CDR3: CASKFRGGPTDTQYF

D: -
size: -
J: TRBJ2-4
V: TRBV18
DNA: TGTGCCAGCTCACCCACAGACTTTATTCAGTACTTC
CDR3: CASSPTDFIQYF

D: TRBD1
size: few
J: TRBJ2-5
V: TRBV6-2/TRBV6-3
DNA: TGTGCCAGTCGGGGACAGCCTCAAGAGACCCAGTACTTC
CDR3: CASRGQPQETQYF

D: -
size: few
J: TRBJ2-7
V: TRBV5-1
DNA: TGCGCCAGCAGCTTGGAGGGGGTTTACGAGCAGTACTTC
CDR3: CASSLEGVYEQYF

D: TRBD1
size: -
J: TRBJ1-1
V: TRBV5-6
DNA: TGTGCCAGCAGCTCACAGGGGAAGGGAACTGAAGCTTTCTTT
CDR3: CASSSQGKGTEAFF